This TCR beta chain was obtained from a study of radiation and T cells in renal cell carcinoma. Time point described: blood 4 weeks post-SBRT, at nephrectomy. Treatment of the sample: 15 Gy SBRT to primary tumor, nephrectomy 4 weeks later. Here immunoSEQ multiplex PCR was the method, and the copy in TCRdb shows in-frame clones only, minus some. The sample shows roughly 82,000 clones, roughly nine tenths of them seen only once. Turning to this clone: Its cognate antigen is unknown.

Study-level results: Without pretreatment biopsies, baseline tumor clonotype presence was undetermined.

The source is a woman in her 70s with renal cell carcinoma. The sample was blood, taken from a patient whose treatment included radiotherapy and nephrectomy.

The CDR3 loop reads CASSTSGTAYEQYF. DNA of the CDR3: TGTGCCAGCAGCACCTCCGGGACTGCCTACGAGCAGTACTTC. The chain combines TRBV7-9 with TRBJ2-7; tentatively, D is TRBD2 (6 bases). Germline-derived CDR1 and CDR2 are SEHNR and FQNEAQ (reference sequence). The CDR3 loop spans 14 amino acids. V was trimmed by 5 bases and J by 2 bases, leaving 13 bases between them.